These 30 T cell receptor beta chains share one sample of origin, sequenced in a study of T cells in Graves' hyperthyroidism and ophthalmopathy. Amplification of TCR beta CDR3 regions was performed using RNA transcripts as template. First-round RT-PCR with HTBI primers amplified the TCR CDR3 region. TCRdb recomputed calls from the multiplex PCR reads with MiXCR, one row per CDR3 protein. The data show roughly 240,000 distinct CDR3 sequences, about 15% seen once. The material sequenced was blood. These receptors came from a woman aged 18-35 years with Graves' ophthalmopathy.

This clonotype was recorded at least ten times. The chain is built from TRBV20-1 and TRBJ2-3, with 7 nucleotides matching TRBD1. Germline CDR1 is DFQATT and CDR2 is SNEGSKA (reference sequence). The CDR3 runs to 13 residues. V was pared by 5 bases and J by 2 bases, with 4 bases of the junction left unmatched. DNA of the CDR3: TGCAGTGCTTGGGACAGTGACACAGATACGCAGTATTTT. It encodes CSAWDSDTDTQYF.

In this sample, this clonotype turned up many times. The rearrangement links TRBV2 to TRBJ1-6; 10 bases fit TRBD1. The germline gives CDR1 SNHLY, CDR2 FYNNEI. The ends lost 6 bases at V and 7 bases at J; junction bases unmatched: 9. The CDR3 sequence is 16 residues long. Here the CDR3 reads CASRPTGTGENSPLHF. The CDR3 DNA is TGTGCCAGCAGGCCGACCGGGACAGGGGAAAATTCACCCCTCCACTTT.

In this sample, this clonotype turned up many times. The rearrangement joins TRBV4-2 to TRBJ2-3; 13 bases are shared with TRBD2. This CDR3 has 17 residues. Germline trimming cut 3 bases from V and 0 bases from J; bases unmatched to any gene: 3. Germline CDR1 LGHNA, CDR2 YNFKEQ. CDR3 bases: TGTGCCAGCAGCCAGGGGACTAGCGGGGCTAGCACAGATACGCAGTATTTT. Its translation: CASSQGTSGASTDTQYF.

This clonotype has ten or more counts. This chain joins TRBV28 and TRBJ2-2; 9 bases line up with TRBD2. Trimming cost V 5 bases and J 2 bases; bases outside gene matches: 9. Germline V CDR1 and CDR2: MDHEN, SYDVKM. The CDR3 length is 17 residues. CDR3 nucleotide sequence: TGTGCCAGCAGTGTGGGGCGACTAGCGGATAACACCGGGGAGCTGTTTTTT. Residues: CASSVGRLADNTGELFF.

On this clonotype itself: Possible read error: a much larger clone is one base away. V is TRBV9 and J is TRBJ2-1; 10 bases align to TRBD2. This CDR3 spans 16 amino acids. Germline V CDR1 and CDR2: SGDLS, YYNGEE. The CDR3 loop reads CAGSDSKRGGRGEQFF. The CDR3 DNA is TGTGCCGGCAGCGACTCGAAGCGGGGGGGCCGCGGTGAGCAGTTCTTC.

In this sample, this clonotype turned up many times. J is TRBJ1-4 and V is TRBV3-1; no definite D call. The CDR3 extends over 13 amino acids. CDR1 and CDR2 (germline): LGHDT, YNNKEL (reference sequence). The V gene lost 4 bases and the J gene lost 4 bases, with 7 bases spanning the gap. The CDR3 nucleotides read TGTGCCAGCAGCCGAGGTTTTAATGAAAAACTGTTTTTT. Translation gives CASSRGFNEKLFF.

The V gene is TRBV5-6, the J gene TRBJ2-7, with 9 bases that match TRBD1. The CDR3 is made up of 16 amino acids. V was pared by 4 bases and J by 0 bases, with 8 bases of the junction left unmatched. Looked up from germline, CDR1 is SGHDT and CDR2 is YYEEEE. DNA for the CDR3: TGTGCCAGCAGCGGCCTGGACAGGGGCACCTCCTACGAGCAGTACTTC. It specifies CASSGLDRGTSYEQYF.

This clonotype has ten or more counts. The rearrangement links TRBV7-9 to TRBJ1-1; unclear D gene. The germline gives CDR1 SEHNR, CDR2 FQNEAQ (reference sequence). The CDR3 totals 12 residues. Trimming stripped 0 bases from V and 7 bases from J, with 6 bases between. The CDR3 bases are TGTGCCAGCAGCTTAGCAGAAGGTGAAGCTTTCTTT. This sequence encodes CASSLAEGEAFF. The variable domain in full, with the rest retrieved from reference TRBV7-9 and TRBJ1-1, is DTGVSQNPRHKITKRGQNVTFRCDPISEHNRLYWYRQTLGQGPEFLTYFQNEAQLEKSRLLSDRFSAERPKGSFSTLEIQRTEQGDSAMYLCASSLAEGEAFFGQGTRLTVV.

Many counts were recorded for this clonotype. This sequence joins TRBV27 and TRBJ1-2; D may be TRBD1 (5 bases). Trimming took 7 bases from V and 6 from J, leaving 15 bases between them. The CDR3 consists of 13 residues. Per germline, CDR1 MNHEY and CDR2 SMNVEV (reference sequence). DNA for the CDR3: TGTGCCAGCACCGAATCCCAGGGTGATGGCTACACCTTC. As protein: CASTESQGDGYTF.

There are many counts of this clonotype. The chain uses TRBV5-5 and TRBJ2-7, with TRBD2 matching over 11 bases. This CDR3 spans 15 amino acids. Germline CDR1 is SGHKS and CDR2 is YYEKEE (reference sequence). Trimming cost V 4 bases and J 2 bases; bases outside gene matches: 5. CDR3 DNA: TGTGCCAGCAGCCGTGGGACTAGCGGACCCTACGAGCAGTACTTC. Protein product: CASSRGTSGPYEQYF.

The sample holds many counts of this clonotype. This chain joins TRBV6-2 or TRBV6-3 and TRBJ2-7; TRBD2 agrees at 7 bases. Germline V gene data show CDR1 as MNHEY and CDR2 as SVGEGT. J was trimmed by 10 bases and V by 7 bases; bases with no gene match: 10. CDR3 length equals 12 residues. CDR3 bases: TGTGCCAGCATGGGGCTAGCGGACCTTCAGTACTTC. The encoded protein is CASMGLADLQYF.

This clonotype was seen at least ten times. The chain has TRBV5-8 and TRBJ2-5; TRBD2 agrees at 10 bases. The V gene end was trimmed by 3 bases and the J gene end by 2 bases; junction bases not matched to a gene: 13. CDR3 size: 18 residues. Germline V gene data show CDR1 as SGHTS and CDR2 as YDEGEE. CDR3 nucleotide sequence: TGTGCCAGCAGCTGGGGACTAGCGCTGGCGAGGGGTCAAGAGACCCAGTACTTC. This sequence encodes CASSWGLALARGQETQYF.

This clonotype was observed many times. The chain recombines TRBV30 with TRBJ2-5; D not certain. Deletions cut 1 base from V and 4 bases from J, with 4 bases between. Germline V gene data show CDR1 as GTSNPN and CDR2 as SVGIG (reference sequence). CDR3 length equals 11 residues. The CDR3 region is CAWSGGETQYF. CDR3 in DNA: TGTGCCTGGAGTGGGGGAGAGACCCAGTACTTC.

This clonotype was recorded a few times. The V gene is TRBV28, the J gene TRBJ2-1; TRBD2 matches 12 bases. The CDR3 covers 20 residues. After removal of 7 bases from V and 3 bases from J, the junction contained 19 bases not matched to a gene. The germline V gene has CDR1 MDHEN and CDR2 SYDVKM. The CDR3 DNA follows: TGTGCCAGCAACCCAACGGTGAGGACTAGCGGGATTCCTTTCTACAATGAGCAGTTCTTC. Residues: CASNPTVRTSGIPFYNEQFF.

This clonotype showed up many times. The V call is TRBV29-1, the J call TRBJ2-7, with TRBD1 matching 9 bases. The CDR3 runs to 13 residues. V gave up 7 bases and J gave up 2 bases; unmatched junction bases: 6. Per germline, CDR1 SQVTM and CDR2 ANQGSEA. The CDR3 loop reads CSGAGTGTYEQYF. The DNA of the CDR3 is TGCAGCGGGGCCGGGACAGGGACCTACGAGCAGTACTTC.

This clonotype occurred many times. The V and J genes are TRBV6-5 and TRBJ1-6, with D unresolved. CDR3 size: 13 residues. V was pared by 2 bases and J by 7 bases, with 6 bases between. The germline V gene encodes CDR1 MNHEY and CDR2 SVGAGI. The CDR3 DNA follows: TGTGCCAGCAGTTACAGGGTCAATTCACCCCTCCACTTT. As protein: CASSYRVNSPLHF.

The chain carries TRBV19 and TRBJ1-4; D is perhaps TRBD1 (5 bases). Deletions cut 4 bases from V and 6 bases from J, with 12 bases between. In germline, CDR1 is LNHDA, CDR2 SQIVND (reference sequence). The CDR3 is made up of 14 amino acids. CDR3 sequence reads: CASSTDRWDEKLFF. CDR3 bases: TGTGCCAGTAGTACTGACAGATGGGATGAAAAACTGTTTTTT.

At least ten counts were recorded for this clonotype. J is TRBJ1-1 and V is TRBV12-3 or TRBV12-4; a weak D match, TRBD1 (5 bases). This CDR3 is 16 amino acids long. Trimming took 3 bases from V and 0 from J, leaving 14 bases between them. DNA for the CDR3: TGTGCCAGCAGTTTGTCGGGGGGGGGACTGAACACTGAAGCTTTCTTT. It is translated as CASSLSGGGLNTEAFF.

The sample holds many counts of this clonotype. The chain combines TRBV27 with TRBJ2-7, with 11 bases matching TRBD2. V lost 2 bases, J lost 2 bases, and 8 bases stayed unmatched. The V gene's germline CDR1 is MNHEY and CDR2 SMNVEV (reference sequence). This CDR3 has 17 residues. The chain's CDR3 is CASSLEGRGLAAYEQYF. The CDR3 DNA follows: TGTGCCAGCAGTTTAGAGGGAAGGGGACTAGCGGCCTACGAGCAGTACTTC.

This clonotype was observed a single time. The V call is TRBV7-6, the J call TRBJ2-5; the match to TRBD2 covers 16 bases. V lost 1 base and J lost 12; bases outside the gene matches: 5. This CDR3 contains 15 residues. CDR1 is SGHVS and CDR2 is FNYEAQ in the germline V gene. The CDR3 loop is CASSLEGTSGRGEYF. CDR3 nucleotides: TGTGCCAGCAGCTTAGAAGGGACTAGCGGGAGGGGGGAGTACTTC. The entire variable domain, with the rest obtained from reference TRBV7-6 and TRBJ2-5, is as follows: GAGVSQSPRYKVTKRGQDVALRCDPISGHVSLYWYRQALGQGPEFLTYFNYEAQQDKSGLPNDRFSAERPEGSISTLTIQRTEQRDSAMYRCASSLEGTSGRGEYFGPGTRLLVL.

Ten or more counts support this clonotype. The CDR3 sequence: CSARGGGLGTEAFF. The CDR3 DNA follows: TGCAGTGCTAGAGGGGGGGGGCTGGGGACTGAAGCTTTCTTT. This rearrangement joins TRBV20-1 to TRBJ1-1, with D tentatively TRBD1 (6 bases). This CDR3 comprises 14 residues. The V end was cut by 1 base, the J end by 5 bases, with 14 bases between. Germline loops: CDR1 DFQATT, CDR2 SNEGSKA (reference sequence).

This clonotype came up many times. The rearrangement uses TRBV15 and TRBJ2-2; D might be TRBD1 or TRBD2, each matching 6 bases. The germline V and J ends were trimmed by 2 bases and 7 bases, with 14 bases remaining between them. The CDR3 spans 15 residues. Germline V gene data show CDR1 as LNHNV and CDR2 as YYDKDF (reference sequence). CDR3 DNA: TGTGCCACCAGCAGACCCCACGGGGGCAGCGGGGAGCTGTTTTTT. Its protein product is CATSRPHGGSGELFF.

This clonotype was seen only a few times. A read error is possible here, since a much larger clone lies one base away. The V gene is TRBV9, the J gene TRBJ2-7; 9 bases are shared with TRBD2. The CDR3 spans 15 residues. The V segment lost 0 bases and the J segment 2 bases; nucleotides outside the gene matches: 3. The germline CDR1 and CDR2 sequences are SGDLS and YYNGEE. The CDR3 protein is CASSVGGGRAYEQYF. CDR3 DNA sequence: TGTGCCAGCAGCGTAGGGGGCGGGAGGGCCTACGAGCAGTACTTC.

There are many counts of this clonotype. The rearrangement joins TRBV5-1 to TRBJ2-2; the D gene is possibly TRBD1 (5 bases). CDR1 and CDR2 (germline): SGHRS, YFSETQ. This CDR3 spans 14 amino acids. Trimming left V 2 bases short and J 5 bases short, with 10 bases between. The DNA of the CDR3 is TGCGCCAGCAGCTTAGTGGACATGACCGGGGAGCTGTTTTTT. Amino acids: CASSLVDMTGELFF.

In this sample, this clonotype turned up many times. V is TRBV28 and J is TRBJ1-2; D not certain. Germline V lookup: CDR1 MDHEN, CDR2 SYDVKM. The CDR3 is made up of 14 amino acids. V lost 5 bases and J 7 bases, leaving 17 bases between the germline ends. In nucleotides, the CDR3 is TGTGCCAGCAGTCTAGGAGCGTCTCGTTCTGGCTACACCTTC. It translates to CASSLGASRSGYTF.

V gene TRBV3-1 combines with J gene TRBJ2-1; 7 nucleotides match TRBD1. This CDR3 is 15 amino acids long. Germline lookup yields CDR1 LGHDT and CDR2 YNNKEL (reference sequence). The V and J ends lost 3 bases and 5 bases, in that order; junction bases with no gene match: 7. CDR3 sequence: CASSQPGQLHNEQFF. CDR3 coding DNA: TGTGCCAGCAGCCAGCCGGGACAGCTACACAATGAGCAGTTCTTC.

This clonotype was detected ten times or more. The J gene is TRBJ1-2, the V gene TRBV13; D ambiguous. V was clipped by 5 bases and J by 8 bases, with 18 bases between them. This CDR3 has 14 residues. Germline assignment: CDR1 PRHDT and CDR2 FYEKMQ (reference sequence). This CDR3 is CASSPRGRALGYTF. The CDR3, as DNA: TGTGCCAGCAGCCCAAGAGGCAGAGCGCTAGGCTACACCTTC. Looking up the rest from reference TRBV13 and TRBJ1-2 gives the full variable domain: AAGVIQSPRHLIKEKRETATLKCYPIPRHDTVYWYQQGPGQDPQFLISFYEKMQSDKGSIPDRFSAQQFSDYHSELNMSSLELGDSALYFCASSPRGRALGYTFGSGTRLTVV.

There are many counts of this clonotype. The V call is TRBV6-1, the J call TRBJ1-1, with D uncertain. Germline CDR1 is MNHNS and CDR2 is SASEGT. V lost 7 bases, J lost 5 bases, and 17 bases lay in between. The CDR3 spans 14 residues. CDR3 loop: CASIPAWGETEAFF. DNA of the CDR3: TGTGCCAGCATTCCAGCGTGGGGTGAGACTGAAGCTTTCTTT.

Many counts were recorded for this clonotype. The chain links TRBV20-1 to TRBJ1-1; D is ambiguous. Germline CDR1 is DFQATT and CDR2 is SNEGSKA (reference sequence). V shed 0 bases and J shed 4 bases, with 12 bases lying between them. The CDR3 consists of 14 residues. The DNA of the CDR3 is TGCAGTGCTAGAGACCCGCATTCGGCCACTGAAGCTTTCTTT. Translation: CSARDPHSATEAFF.

The V and J genes are TRBV11-1 and TRBJ2-2; 14 positions match TRBD2. This CDR3 spans 16 amino acids. Germline CDR1 is SGHAT and CDR2 is FQDESV (reference sequence). The ends lost 5 bases at V and 6 bases at J; junction bases unmatched: 5. The CDR3 sequence is CASSGGTSGSSGELFF. CDR3 nucleotides: TGTGCCAGCAGCGGAGGGACTAGCGGGAGCTCCGGGGAGCTGTTTTTT.